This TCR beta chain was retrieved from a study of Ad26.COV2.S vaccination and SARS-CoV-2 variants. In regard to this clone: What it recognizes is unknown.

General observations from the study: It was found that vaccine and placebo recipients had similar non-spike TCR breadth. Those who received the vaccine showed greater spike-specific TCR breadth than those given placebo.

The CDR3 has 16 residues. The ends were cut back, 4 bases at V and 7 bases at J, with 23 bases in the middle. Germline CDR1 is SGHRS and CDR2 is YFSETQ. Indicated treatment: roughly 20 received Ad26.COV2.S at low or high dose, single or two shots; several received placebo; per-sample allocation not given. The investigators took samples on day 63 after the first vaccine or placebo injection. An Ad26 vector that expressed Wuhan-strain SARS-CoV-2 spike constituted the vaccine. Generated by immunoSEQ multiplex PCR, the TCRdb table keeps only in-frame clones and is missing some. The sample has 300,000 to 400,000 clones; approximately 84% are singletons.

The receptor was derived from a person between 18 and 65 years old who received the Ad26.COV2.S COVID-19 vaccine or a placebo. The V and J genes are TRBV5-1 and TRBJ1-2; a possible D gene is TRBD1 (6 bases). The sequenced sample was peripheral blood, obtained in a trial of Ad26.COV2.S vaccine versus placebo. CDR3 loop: CASSQGQQAYLGGYTF. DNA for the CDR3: TGCGCCAGCAGCCAAGGACAGCAAGCATACCTAGGTGGCTACACCTTC.